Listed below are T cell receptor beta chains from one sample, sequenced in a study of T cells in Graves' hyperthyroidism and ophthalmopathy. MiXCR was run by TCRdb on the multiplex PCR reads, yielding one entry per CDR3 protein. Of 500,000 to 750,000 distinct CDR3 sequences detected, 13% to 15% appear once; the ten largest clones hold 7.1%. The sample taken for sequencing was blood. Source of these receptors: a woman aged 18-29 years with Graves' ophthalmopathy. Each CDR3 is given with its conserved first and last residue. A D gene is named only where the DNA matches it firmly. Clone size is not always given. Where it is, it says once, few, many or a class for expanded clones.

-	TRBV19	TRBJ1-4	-	TGTGCCACCCGGGCAGGCCATAATGAAAAACTGTTTTTT	CATRAGHNEKLFF
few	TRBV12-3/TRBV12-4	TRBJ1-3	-	TGTGCCAGCAAGGGGGGCACTGGAAACACCATATATTTT	CASKGGTGNTIYF
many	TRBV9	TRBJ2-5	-	TGTGCCAGCAGCCCTCGGGGTGACAGTCAAGAGACCCAGTACTTC	CASSPRGDSQETQYF
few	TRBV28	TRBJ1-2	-	TGTGCCAGCAGTTTAAACTCGGTGGACTATGGCTACACCTTC	CASSLNSVDYGYTF
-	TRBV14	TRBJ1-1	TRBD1	TGTGCCAGCAGCCCGTGGACAGGCCCTGAAGCTTTCTTT	CASSPWTGPEAFF
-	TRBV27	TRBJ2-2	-	TGTGCCAGCAGTTTAAGACCTCTTGGGAGCCAAGTATTAAGTACCGGGGAGCTGTTTTTT	CASSLRPLGSQVLSTGELFF
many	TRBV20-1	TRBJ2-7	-	TGCAGTGCTGTCGACCGGGACTTCAAGCAGTACTTC	CSAVDRDFKQYF
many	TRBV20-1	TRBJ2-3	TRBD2	TGCAGTGCCTTAGCGGGAGGCCGCACAGATACGCAGTATTTT	CSALAGGRTDTQYF
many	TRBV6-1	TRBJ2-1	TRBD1	TGTGCCAGCATGAGCTGGGGACAGGCCTACAATGAGCAGTTCTTC	CASMSWGQAYNEQFF
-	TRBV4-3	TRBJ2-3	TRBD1	TGCGCCAGCAGCCAAGTTGGACAGGCCGGCACAGATACGCAGTATTTT	CASSQVGQAGTDTQYF
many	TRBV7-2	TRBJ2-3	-	TGTGCCAGCAGCTTAGCGAGTCGGGGCACAGATACGCAGTATTTT	CASSLASRGTDTQYF
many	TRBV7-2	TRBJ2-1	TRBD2	TGTGCCAGCAGCTTAGAGGCGGGAGGGTACAATGAGCAGTTCTTC	CASSLEAGGYNEQFF
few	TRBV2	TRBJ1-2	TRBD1	TGTGCCAGCAGTGAATGGGGTAGGGGACAGCAGGGCTATGGCTACACCTTC	CASSEWGRGQQGYGYTF
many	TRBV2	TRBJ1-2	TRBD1	TGTGCCAGCAGCCCCGACCCCGGGACAGGGGAGGGCTACACCTTC	CASSPDPGTGEGYTF
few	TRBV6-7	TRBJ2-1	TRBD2	TGTGCCAGCAGTGGTTCGGGCGGGAGGTACAATGAGCAGTTCTTC	CASSGSGGRYNEQFF
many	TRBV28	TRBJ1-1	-	TGTGCCAGCAGTGTGTACACGGGTGCACCTGAAGCTTTCTTT	CASSVYTGAPEAFF
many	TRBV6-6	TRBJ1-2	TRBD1	TGTGCCAGCAGTTACTCGACATCGCACAGGGGGCGCGAAGGCTACACCTTC	CASSYSTSHRGREGYTF
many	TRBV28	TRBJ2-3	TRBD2	TGTGCCAGCAGTTCACAGACTAGCGGGGGAGGAACGGATACGCAGTATTTT	CASSSQTSGGGTDTQYF
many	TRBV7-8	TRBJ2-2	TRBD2	TGTGCCAGCAGTCCGACTAGCGGCGGCACCGGGGAGCTGTTTTTT	CASSPTSGGTGELFF
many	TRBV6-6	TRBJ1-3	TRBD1	TGTGCCAGCAGTTACTCGATGCTGGGACAGGGTACGAACACCATATATTTT	CASSYSMLGQGTNTIYF